This T cell receptor (beta chain) appears in the sequencing data of a study of cytomegalovirus exposure and HLA in healthy donors. CDR3 length equals 17 residues. 60 Vbeta and 13 Jbeta primers were used in PCR. Sequencing was performed with immunoSEQ multiplex PCR; in TCRdb, only in-frame clones are kept and a portion is missing. The top ten hold 2% to 3% of the sample, which has around 100,000 clones, about 79% seen once. The sequence derives from a woman aged 18-35 years in good health and CMV-seronegative. The sample was PBMCs. The chain employs TRBV21-1 and TRBJ1-1; the table's D gene call, TRBD1, was not cross checked with the DNA. TRBV21-1 is described as a pseudogene. The CDR3 region is CASSKAFRQGRGTEAFF. The CDR3 nucleotides are TGTGCCAGCAGCAAAGCCTTTAGACAGGGGAGGGGCACTGAAGCTTTCTTT.